This TCR beta chain is from a study of cytomegalovirus exposure and HLA in healthy donors. Study results and limitations: Within a later analysis, the majority of CMV-associated TCR beta chains appeared HLA-restricted. Several top significant clusters appeared, in a later analysis, to be linked to common viral pathogens.

Both 60 Vbeta primers and 13 Jbeta primers went into the PCR. The repertoire was sequenced with immunoSEQ multiplex PCR; TCRdb's copy has only in-frame clones and lacks some. Of over 150,000 clones in the sample, over 75% are singletons; the top ten hold over 5%. The length of the CDR3 is 13 residues. Per the germline V gene, CDR1 is LNHDA and CDR2 is SQIVND (reference sequence). Trimming removed 4 bases at V and 4 bases at J, with 10 bases between. With regard to this clone: The antigen is not known.

The source is a woman aged 40 to 50 in good health and CMV-seropositive. The specimen sequenced was PBMCs. The chain carries TRBV19 and TRBJ1-1; possible D gene TRBD1, 5 bases. The DNA for the CDR3 is TGTGCCAGTAGTAATATGGGGGGCACTGAAGCTTTCTTT. This sequence encodes CASSNMGGTEAFF.